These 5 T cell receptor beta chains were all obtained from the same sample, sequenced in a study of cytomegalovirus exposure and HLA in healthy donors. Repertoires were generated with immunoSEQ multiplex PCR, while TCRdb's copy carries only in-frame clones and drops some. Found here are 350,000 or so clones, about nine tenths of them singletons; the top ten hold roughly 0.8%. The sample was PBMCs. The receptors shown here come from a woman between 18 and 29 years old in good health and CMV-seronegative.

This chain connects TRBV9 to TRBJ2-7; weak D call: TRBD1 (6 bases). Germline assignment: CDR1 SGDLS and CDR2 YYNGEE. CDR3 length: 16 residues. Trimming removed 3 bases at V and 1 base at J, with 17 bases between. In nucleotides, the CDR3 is TGTGCCAGCAGCGCCCACGCAGGGGCAACTTCCTACGAGCAGTACTTC. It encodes CASSAHAGATSYEQYF.

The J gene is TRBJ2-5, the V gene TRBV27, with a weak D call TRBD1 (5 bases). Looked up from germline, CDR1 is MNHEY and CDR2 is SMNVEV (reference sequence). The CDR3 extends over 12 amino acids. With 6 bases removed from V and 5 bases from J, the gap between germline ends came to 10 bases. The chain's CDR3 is CASRGVLETQYF. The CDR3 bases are TGTGCCAGCAGAGGGGTTTTGGAGACCCAGTACTTC.

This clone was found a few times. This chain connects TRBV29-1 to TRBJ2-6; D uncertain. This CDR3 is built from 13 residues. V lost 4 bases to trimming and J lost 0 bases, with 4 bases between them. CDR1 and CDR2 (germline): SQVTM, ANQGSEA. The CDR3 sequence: CSVGASGANVLTF. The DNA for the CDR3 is TGCAGCGTTGGGGCCTCTGGGGCCAACGTCCTGACTTTC.

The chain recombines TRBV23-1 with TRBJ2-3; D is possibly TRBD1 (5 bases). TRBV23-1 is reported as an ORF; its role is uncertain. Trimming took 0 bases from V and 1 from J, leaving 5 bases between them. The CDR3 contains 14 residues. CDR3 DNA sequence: TGCGCCAGCAGTCAATCACAGGGCACAGATACGCAGTATTTT. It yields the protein CASSQSQGTDTQYF.

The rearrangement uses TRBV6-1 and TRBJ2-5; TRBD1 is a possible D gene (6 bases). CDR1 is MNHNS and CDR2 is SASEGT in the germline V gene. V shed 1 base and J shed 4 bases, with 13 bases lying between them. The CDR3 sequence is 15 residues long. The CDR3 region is CASSEDGTGLETQYF. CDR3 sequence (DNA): TGTGCCAGCAGTGAAGATGGCACAGGGTTAGAGACCCAGTACTTC.